The T cell receptor (beta chain) under discussion was sequenced for a study of blood T cell repertoires in COVID-19. Turning to the study itself: Researchers got acute and convalescent COVID-19 samples from the United States, Italy and Spain. T cells, B-cell-depleted T cells, or PBMCs provided the cDNA or gDNA that served as material.

This clone was picked up one time. Measured with immunoSEQ multiplex PCR; TCRdb has only the in-frame clones, and not every one. Here the sample spans 450,000 to 500,000 clones, approximately 85% being singletons. Trimming left V 6 bases short and J 0 bases short, with 10 bases between. The CDR3 sequence is 14 residues long. CDR1 and CDR2 (germline): SNHLY, FYNNEI. Sample: peripheral blood. V gene TRBV2 combines with J gene TRBJ2-3; maybe TRBD1 (6 bases). This sequence originates from a human donor in a cohort sampled during active COVID-19. The CDR3 DNA is TGTGCCAGCAGGGACAGATCTAGCACAGATACGCAGTATTTT. Translated, it gives CASRDRSSTDTQYF.